The TCR beta chain under discussion was sequenced for a study of shared clonotypes between healthy human individuals (dated by TCRdb to between 2020 and 2021). In terms of the full investigation: Three men and two women, aged 18 to 49 years, made up the cohort. Each donor's leukapheresis produced roughly between about 0.8 and 8.9 billion PBMCs. Libraries were prepared and TCR repertoires were sequenced by different laboratories using diverse techniques, in order to increase sequencing depth and limit assay-specific biases. To estimate repertoire size and how much clonotypes are shared between individuals, the study performed deep sequencing of blood TCR repertoires from roughly five healthy adults. Per donor, three plates each were used for CD4 naive and CD4 memory, two for CD8 naive, and one for CD8 memory. What the authors observed across the whole study: Sampling was restricted to blood, and TCR repertoires in tissue are likely to differ from TCR repertoires in blood. Compared with non-shared clonotypes, clonotypes shared by all four sorted-subset donors had higher generation probabilities. Because the study included a small number of donors, the genetic and exposure-history diversity represented was limited. Pairwise subsampling indicated that sequencing depth was expected to affect the degree of clonotype sharing among donors. Larger estimated clonotype richness was generally found for naive subsets than for memory subsets. When a handful of donors were compared, the shared fraction of clonotypes was about 5% for naive CD4, less than 4% for naive CD8, 2% to 2.5% for memory CD4, and around 0.37% for memory CD8. Even with the large sequencing depth, rarefaction of the sorted-subset datasets indicated that sequencing was incomplete.

Points on this clone: Its antigen target is currently unknown. No base quality values were provided; no much bigger clone lies one nucleotide off.

TCR CDR3 regions were amplified from genomic DNA by multiplex PCR using the deep immunoSEQ assay. Extracted genomic DNA from each cell subset was distributed evenly across all wells of several immunoSEQ 96-well plates, and each plate was treated as a replicate. Each replicate PCR for sorted subsets received about 220 ng genomic DNA, equal to tens of thousands of T cell genomes. Purified libraries were measured with a Qubit 3.0 fluorometer, size-checked on a Bioanalyzer 2100, and measured again with the KAPA Library Quantification kit. Each immunoSEQ 96-well plate was sequenced on its own single-read 150-cycle Illumina NextSeq 550 flow cell. Per the original workflow: Because only junctional sequences without quality scores were contained in the immunoSEQ output, filtering matching that applied to full-length reads could not be performed. To assign V/J genes and CDR3, sequences were annotated using PyIR, a Python wrapper for IgBLAST v1.9, with IMGT germline references. Reads were removed for weak V/J assignments (E-value above 1e-6), missing CDR3, stop codons, out-of-frame junctions, or ambiguous translated residues. V3J clonotypes were defined as sequences sharing the same inferred V gene, J gene, and CDR3 amino acid sequence. To compute the percentage overlap between repertoires, the number of shared unique clonotypes was divided by the size of the smaller repertoire. Repertoire richness was assessed with RTK rarefaction, the Chao1 estimator, and Recon v2.1 estimates of unobserved clonotypes. OLGA was used to compute generation probabilities for all TCRbeta clonotypes that the gDNA method yielded from a few donors. TCRdb retrieved this table from immuneACCESS and kept in-frame rearrangements only. Not all clones are present; in checked studies, unresolved V genes account for under half, and no reason is known for the remainder. Clone size and V and J calls were adopted from that table, with D and trimming inferred from the DNA. For this sample the table gives over a million clones, of which about 70% were detected only once. The top ten constitute nearly 1.5% of the sample.

Donors were healthy HIV-negative adults with no recently reported acute infections or vaccinations. Every donor was a Caucasian adult living in Nashville, Tennessee, USA. CD4+ T cells were enriched by magnetic negative selection; naive cells were then positively selected on CD45RA, and the negative fraction formed the memory subset. After blood collection by leukapheresis, PBMCs were isolated using Ficoll-Histopaque density gradient centrifugation and then cryopreserved in the vapor phase of liquid nitrogen. Analytical flow cytometry was used to check the purity and quantity of every magnetically sorted T cell population. Genomic DNA was isolated from every sorted fraction and measured by UV absorbance on a Nanodrop 2000c. The sample consisted of memory CD4+ T cells sorted from blood. The cell subset or site label here, explained by the study, means: CD45RA-negative fraction. The receptor's source is a man aged 18 to 35 in good health.

The CDR3 amino acid sequence is: CASDGQGGETQYF. The DNA reads as follows: TGTGCCAGCGATGGACAGGGAGGGGAGACCCAGTACTTC. Rearrangement joined TRBV7-9 to TRBJ2-5, with TRBD1 tentatively as D gene (8 bases match). Via the germline V gene (reference sequence), CDR1 is SEHNR and CDR2 FQNEAQ. Including cysteine and phenylalanine, the CDR3 has 13 amino acids. The sequence is cut down to CDR3 DNA, 39 bases in frame from base 1. V was cut back by 8 bases and J by 5 bases, leaving a gap of 15 bases between them.